This is a list of T cell receptor beta chains from one sample in a study of CD8+CD57+ T cells in acquired aplastic anemia. TCRdb ran MiXCR on the reads and lists one entry per CDR3 protein. There are about 180,000 distinct CDR3 sequences in the sample; under 55% occur only once, and more than 0.85% lies in the top ten. The sequenced sample consisted of sorted CD4+, CD8+, or CD8+CD57+ T cells (not recorded which) from PBMCs. The receptors shown here come from a human donor with aplastic anemia. Both conserved end residues are part of each CDR3. The order of the fields is V gene, D gene, J gene, clone size, CDR3 protein, CDR3 DNA. A D gene is named only where the DNA matches it firmly. Clone size is not always given. Where it is, it says once, few, many or a class for expanded clones.

TRBV7-2	NA	TRBJ2-2	many	CASRYSGELFF	TGTGCCAGCAGGTATTCCGGGGAGCTGTTTTTT
TRBV19	NA	TRBJ1-5	NA	CASRWENQPQHF	TGTGCCAGTAGATGGGAAAACCAGCCCCAGCATTTT
TRBV27	NA	TRBJ1-1	many	CASSFRVDTEAFF	TGTGCCAGCAGTTTTAGGGTGGACACTGAAGCTTTCTTT
TRBV19	TRBD1	TRBJ1-2	NA	CASSPSGTGTGYTF	TGTGCCAGTAGTCCCTCTGGGACAGGGACTGGCTACACCTTC
TRBV20-1	NA	TRBJ2-7	NA	CSAPSSPEQYF	TGCAGTGCTCCTTCCAGCCCCGAGCAGTACTTC
TRBV5-1	TRBD1	TRBJ1-6	many	CASSGSTGIYNSPLHF	TGCGCCAGCAGCGGCTCGACAGGGATCTATAATTCACCCCTCCACTTT
TRBV19	NA	TRBJ1-3	many	CATSRGGPGNTIYF	TGTGCCACCTCCCGGGGGGGGCCTGGAAACACCATATATTTT
TRBV19	NA	TRBJ1-2	NA	CASSVVRGANYGYTF	TGTGCCAGTAGTGTGGTTCGGGGTGCGAACTATGGCTACACCTTC
TRBV5-1	NA	TRBJ2-7	many	CASSPDSLSYEQYF	TGCGCCAGCAGCCCGGACAGTTTATCCTACGAGCAGTACTTC
TRBV7-6	TRBD1	TRBJ1-5	many	CASSRDRGRNQPQHF	TGTGCCAGCAGCAGAGACAGGGGGCGTAATCAGCCCCAGCATTTT
TRBV19	NA	TRBJ1-5	NA	CASRGGGQGNQPQHF	TGTGCCAGTAGGGGCGGTGGGCAGGGCAATCAGCCCCAGCATTTT
TRBV7-2	TRBD1	TRBJ1-2	NA	CASSKGDRAIGYTF	TGTGCCAGCAGCAAGGGGGACAGGGCAATAGGCTACACCTTC
TRBV5-1	NA	TRBJ1-1	NA	CASSDRGGEAFF	TGCGCCAGCAGCGATCGGGGGGGTGAAGCTTTCTTT
TRBV7-6	NA	TRBJ1-5	NA	CASSLASNQPQHF	TGTGCCAGCAGCTTAGCCAGCAATCAGCCCCAGCATTTT
TRBV7-3	NA	TRBJ1-1	many	CASSLAPGGGTEAFF	TGTGCCAGCAGCCTGGCCCCGGGGGGAGGTACTGAAGCTTTCTTT
TRBV25-1	TRBD2	TRBJ2-1	NA	CASSPGLAGELSYNEQFF	TGTGCCAGCAGCCCGGGACTAGCGGGAGAATTGTCCTACAATGAGCAGTTCTTC
TRBV7-3	NA	TRBJ1-2	few	CASSLAGSGYTF	TGTGCCAGCAGCTTAGCGGGGAGTGGCTACACCTTC
TRBV24-1	TRBD2	TRBJ2-1	few	CATSVATSGVNNEQFF	TGTGCCACCAGTGTCGCGACTAGCGGGGTAAACAATGAGCAGTTCTTC
TRBV10-3	TRBD2	TRBJ2-1	NA	CASSYGGLGGEQFF	TGTGCCAGCAGTTACGGGGGACTAGGGGGTGAGCAGTTCTTC
TRBV7-2	NA	TRBJ2-1	many	CASSLRLPPFDNEQFF	TGTGCCAGCAGCTTAAGACTCCCACCTTTCGACAATGAGCAGTTCTTC
TRBV25-1	NA	TRBJ2-2	NA	CASRGSLNTGELFF	TGTGCCAGCAGAGGATCCTTGAACACCGGGGAGCTGTTTTTT
TRBV2	NA	TRBJ1-3	many	CASSAHAQPYSGNTIYF	TGTGCCAGCAGTGCCCATGCACAGCCTTACTCTGGAAACACCATATATTTT
TRBV9	NA	TRBJ2-2	many	CASSVQGGGTGELFF	TGTGCCAGCAGCGTACAAGGGGGGGGGACCGGGGAGCTGTTTTTT
TRBV19	NA	TRBJ1-1	few	CASRRQENTEAFF	TGTGCCAGTAGAAGACAGGAGAACACTGAAGCTTTCTTT
TRBV12-3/TRBV12-4	NA	TRBJ1-1	many	CASRGTIEAFF	TGTGCCAGCAGAGGGACAATTGAAGCTTTCTTT
TRBV20-1	NA	TRBJ2-5	NA	CSARSPGSGQETQYF	TGCAGTGCTAGGTCCCCAGGTAGCGGCCAAGAGACCCAGTACTTC
TRBV2	TRBD2	TRBJ2-7	NA	CASSPREAPTYEQYF	TGTGCCAGCAGCCCCCGGGAGGCGCCCACCTACGAGCAGTACTTC
TRBV29-1	NA	TRBJ2-7	NA	CSVEDGAYEQYF	TGCAGCGTTGAAGACGGAGCCTACGAGCAGTACTTC
TRBV7-9	NA	TRBJ2-1	many	CASSLDRGGNDNEQFF	TGTGCCAGCAGCTTAGATAGGGGGGGGAACGACAATGAGCAGTTCTTC
TRBV4-2	TRBD2	TRBJ2-1	NA	CASSQSSIAGSYNEQFF	TGTGCCAGCAGCCAATCGTCGATAGCGGGCTCCTACAATGAGCAGTTCTTC
TRBV5-1	TRBD2	TRBJ2-5	NA	CASSNSGATRGETQYF	TGCGCCAGCAGCAATAGCGGGGCCACACGAGGGGAGACCCAGTACTTC
TRBV19	NA	TRBJ2-7	NA	CATTPSSMGEQYF	TGTGCCACGACTCCCTCGAGTATGGGCGAGCAGTACTTC
TRBV2	TRBD1	TRBJ1-2	NA	CASSVLRDRGYGYTF	TGTGCCAGCAGTGTATTGAGGGACAGGGGCTATGGCTACACCTTC
TRBV11-2	TRBD1	TRBJ1-5	NA	CASSLDRSRGNQPQHF	TGTGCCAGCAGCTTAGACAGGAGCAGGGGGAATCAGCCCCAGCATTTT
TRBV9	TRBD2	TRBJ2-7	NA	CASSPSGIGLSYEQYF	TGTGCCAGCAGCCCCAGCGGGATAGGGCTTTCCTACGAGCAGTACTTC
TRBV15	TRBD2	TRBJ2-2	NA	CATSSGTSGTNTGELFF	TGTGCCACCAGCTCAGGGACTAGCGGAACGAACACCGGGGAGCTGTTTTTT
TRBV2	TRBD1	TRBJ1-4	NA	CASSERDRLGTEKLFF	TGTGCCAGCAGCGAACGGGACAGGCTGGGGACGGAAAAACTGTTTTTT
TRBV5-1	TRBD1	TRBJ2-3	many	CASSLEATGGTDTQYF	TGCGCCAGCAGCTTGGAAGCTACAGGGGGAACAGATACGCAGTATTTT
TRBV7-9	NA	TRBJ1-3	many	CASSLEGKSSGNTIYF	TGTGCCAGCAGCTTAGAAGGGAAGAGCTCTGGAAACACCATATATTTT
TRBV20-1	NA	TRBJ1-1	many	CSATSAGIGTEAFF	TGCAGTGCAACCTCCGCGGGGATTGGCACTGAAGCTTTCTTT
TRBV7-2	NA	TRBJ2-5	many	CASSTSYQETQYF	TGTGCCAGCAGCACTAGTTATCAAGAGACCCAGTACTTC
TRBV4-1	TRBD2	TRBJ2-5	NA	CASSQVLAGGQETQYF	TGCGCCAGCAGCCAAGTACTAGCGGGGGGCCAAGAGACCCAGTACTTC
TRBV12-3/TRBV12-4	NA	TRBJ1-6	NA	CASSFSDSPLHF	TGTGCCAGCAGTTTCAGTGATTCACCCCTCCACTTT
TRBV10-3	TRBD2	TRBJ2-7	NA	CAISDLIAGAYEQYF	TGTGCCATCAGTGATTTGATAGCGGGAGCCTACGAGCAGTACTTC
TRBV29-1	NA	TRBJ1-2	NA	CSGLGTSNYGYTF	TGCAGCGGCCTCGGGACGTCTAACTATGGCTACACCTTT
TRBV10-3	NA	TRBJ2-3	NA	CAISGLGTSTDTQYF	TGTGCCATCAGTGGCCTGGGGACTAGCACAGATACGCAGTATTTT
TRBV6-5	TRBD1	TRBJ2-5	many	CASSAGTGRETQYF	TGTGCCAGCAGCGCCGGGACAGGGAGGGAGACCCAGTACTTC
TRBV9	TRBD1	TRBJ1-4	many	CASSRDRGNEKLFF	TGTGCCAGCAGCCGGGACAGGGGAAATGAAAAACTGTTTTTT